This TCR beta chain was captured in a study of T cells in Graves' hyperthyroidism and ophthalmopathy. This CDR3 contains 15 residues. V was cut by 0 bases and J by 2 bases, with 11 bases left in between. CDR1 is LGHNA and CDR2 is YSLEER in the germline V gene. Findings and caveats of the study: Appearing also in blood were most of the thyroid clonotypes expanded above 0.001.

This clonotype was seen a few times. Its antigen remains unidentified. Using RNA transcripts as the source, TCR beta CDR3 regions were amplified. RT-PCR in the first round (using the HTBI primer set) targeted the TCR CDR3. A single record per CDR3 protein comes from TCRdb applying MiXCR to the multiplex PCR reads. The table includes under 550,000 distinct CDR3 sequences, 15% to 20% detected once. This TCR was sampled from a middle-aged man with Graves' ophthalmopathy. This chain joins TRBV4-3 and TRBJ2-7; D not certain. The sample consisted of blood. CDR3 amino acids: CASSQDGIAAYEQYF. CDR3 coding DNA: TGCGCCAGCAGCCAAGATGGGATAGCAGCCTACGAGCAGTACTTC.